This TCR beta chain was captured by sequencing in a study of blood T cells in healthy people across ages. Next came a second PCR, run for about 6 to 12 cycles, which used a sample-barcoded 5' primer along with a J-beta primer mix. TCRdb passed the 5' RACE reads through MiXCR, listing each CDR3 protein once. Among approximately 900,000 distinct CDR3 sequences listed, under 50% were seen once. From germline, CDR1 is MGHRA and CDR2 YSYEKL. The J segment lost 6 bases and the V segment lost 4 bases, leaving 7 bases of the junction unmatched. The CDR3 has 15 amino acids. Sequencing was done on a sample of blood. The chain employs TRBV4-1 and TRBJ1-4; 8 bases are a match to TRBD1. The TCR originated in a man between 25 and 39 years old in good health. The CDR3 spells CASSRAGQDDEKLFF. Written as DNA, the CDR3 is TGCGCCAGCAGCCGGGCGGGACAGGATGATGAAAAACTGTTTTTT.